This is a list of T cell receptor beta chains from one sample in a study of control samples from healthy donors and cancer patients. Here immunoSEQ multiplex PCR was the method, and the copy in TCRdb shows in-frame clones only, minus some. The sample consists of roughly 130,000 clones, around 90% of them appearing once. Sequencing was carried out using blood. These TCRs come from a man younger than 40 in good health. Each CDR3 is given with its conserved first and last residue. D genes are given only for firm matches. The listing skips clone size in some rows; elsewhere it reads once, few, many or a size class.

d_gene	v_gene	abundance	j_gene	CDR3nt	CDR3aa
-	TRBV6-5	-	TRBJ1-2	TGTGCCAGCAGTTACATAGGGGGCTATGGCTACACCTTC	CASSYIGGYGYTF
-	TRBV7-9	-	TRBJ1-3	TGTGCCAGCAGCCCGACAGAAGTCAGAGGAAACACCATATATTTT	CASSPTEVRGNTIYF
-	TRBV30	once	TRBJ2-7	TGTGCCTGGAGGACACCCGGGACGGGAAGCGGGCAGTACTTC	CAWRTPGTGSGQYF
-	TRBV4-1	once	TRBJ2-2	TGCGCCAGCAGCCAAGAGGTAGGGGGTCTTCCCACCGGGGAGCTGTTTTTT	CASSQEVGGLPTGELFF
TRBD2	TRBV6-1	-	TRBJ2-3	TGTGCCAGCAGTGTGTTCACAACTAGCGGATTCGTTACAGATACGCAGTATTTT	CASSVFTTSGFVTDTQYF
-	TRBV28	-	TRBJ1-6	TGTGCCAGCAGTCGCCAGACTTCACCCCTCCACTTT	CASSRQTSPLHF
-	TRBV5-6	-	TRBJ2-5	TGTGCCAGCAGCCCGACGCGGGGGACCCAGTACTTC	CASSPTRGTQYF
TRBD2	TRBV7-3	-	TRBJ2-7	TGTGCCAGCAGCTCAGAGGGCCTCTCTAGCGGGGGACCTGCCTACGAGCAGTACTTC	CASSSEGLSSGGPAYEQYF
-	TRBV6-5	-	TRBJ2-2	TGTGCCAGCAGTATATCGGGACTCCCCGTCGGGGAGCTGTTTTTT	CASSISGLPVGELFF
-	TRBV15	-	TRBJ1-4	TGTGCCACCAGCAGAGATATCAGGGGAACTAATGAAAAACTGTTTTTT	CATSRDIRGTNEKLFF
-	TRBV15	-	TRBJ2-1	TGTGCCACCAGCAGGGGAGGGACAAGGGATTACAATGAGCAGTTCTTC	CATSRGGTRDYNEQFF
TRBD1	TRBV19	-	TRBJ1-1	TGTGCCAGTAGCTACAGGGGCGGGAACACTGAAGCTTTCTTT	CASSYRGGNTEAFF
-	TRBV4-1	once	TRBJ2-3	TGCGCCAGCAGCCAAGAAAATCTTAGCACAGATACGCAGTATTTT	CASSQENLSTDTQYF
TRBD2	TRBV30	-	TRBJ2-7	TGTGCCTGGAACCCACTAGCGGGAGGTGGCGAGCAGTACTTC	CAWNPLAGGGEQYF
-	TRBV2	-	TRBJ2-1	TGTGCCAGCAGTTTAATCCAGGGATTAGGCAATGAGCAGTTCTTC	CASSLIQGLGNEQFF
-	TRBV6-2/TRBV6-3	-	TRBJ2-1	TGTGCCAGCAGTCAAGGGGGAGTATGGTTCTTC	CASSQGGVWFF
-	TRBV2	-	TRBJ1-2	TGTGCCAGCAGGCCGTCCATGAACAGACACTATGGCTACACCTTC	CASRPSMNRHYGYTF
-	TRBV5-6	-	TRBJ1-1	TGTGCCAGCAGCTTGTACGGACTCTTTGATACTGAAGCTTTCTTT	CASSLYGLFDTEAFF
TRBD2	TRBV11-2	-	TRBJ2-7	TGTGCCAGCAGCTTCGGACTAGCGGCTTCCTACGAGCAGTACTTC	CASSFGLAASYEQYF
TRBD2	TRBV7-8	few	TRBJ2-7	TGTGCCAGCAGCGCCTTGGCACTAGCGGGAGGAAACGAGCAGTACTTC	CASSALALAGGNEQYF
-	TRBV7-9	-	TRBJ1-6	TGTGCCAGCAGCCCCCAGGGGTCCTATAATTCACCCCTCCACTTT	CASSPQGSYNSPLHF
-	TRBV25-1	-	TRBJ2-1	TGTGCCAGCAGTGAATTTCGTGGTAGCAACAATGAGCAGTTCTTC	CASSEFRGSNNEQFF
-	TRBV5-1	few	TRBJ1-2	TGCGCCAGCAGCTTGGAGGGAGGCAGGGGTTATGGCTACACCTTC	CASSLEGGRGYGYTF
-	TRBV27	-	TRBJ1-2	TGTGCCAGCAGCCCAGACAGTGTCTATGGCTACACCTTC	CASSPDSVYGYTF
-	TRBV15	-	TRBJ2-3	TGTGCCACCAGCAGGAGGGAGGCGAAAGGTTTCTCAGATAGCACAGATACGCAGTATTTT	CATSRREAKGFSDSTDTQYF
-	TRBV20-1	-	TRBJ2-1	TGCAGTGCAGCAGAGGACAATGAGCAGTTCTTC	CSAAEDNEQFF
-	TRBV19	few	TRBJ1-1	TGTGCCAGTAGTTTTTGGCCCCAAGGGAAAGAAGCTTTCTTT	CASSFWPQGKEAFF
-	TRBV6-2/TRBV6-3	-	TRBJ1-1	TGTGCCAGCAGTCCGACATTTAACACTGAAGCTTTCTTT	CASSPTFNTEAFF
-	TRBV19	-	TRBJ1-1	TGTGCCAGTACAAAAGGGGGGGGTTGGACTGAAGCTTTCTTT	CASTKGGGWTEAFF
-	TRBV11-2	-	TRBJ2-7	TGTGCCAGCAGCTGGGGTAGTTCGGGCAGGGACTCCTACGAGCAGTACTTC	CASSWGSSGRDSYEQYF
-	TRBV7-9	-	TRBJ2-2	TGTGCCAGCAGCTTAGCGGAGCTAGTCAGGAGCACCACCGGGGAGCTGTTTTTT	CASSLAELVRSTTGELFF
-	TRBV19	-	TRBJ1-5	TGTGCCAGTAGTGCAACCACCGGGACCCTTAAGCCCCAGCATTTT	CASSATTGTLKPQHF
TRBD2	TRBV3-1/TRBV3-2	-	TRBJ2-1	TGTGCCAGCAGCCCCCACCCGGATTCTAGCGGGGATGACAATGAGCAGTTCTTC	CASSPHPDSSGDDNEQFF
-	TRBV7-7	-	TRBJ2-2	TGTGCTAGCAGCTTGTCGGGGGCTGCCGGGGAGCTGTTTTTT	CASSLSGAAGELFF
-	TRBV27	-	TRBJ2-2	TGTGCCAGCAGCCCCCTCTGGCGGATTTTTGACACCGGGGAGCTGTTTTTT	CASSPLWRIFDTGELFF
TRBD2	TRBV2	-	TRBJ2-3	TGTGCCAGCAGTTCAATAGCGGGAGTTACAGATACGCAGTATTTT	CASSSIAGVTDTQYF
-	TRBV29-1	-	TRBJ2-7	TGCAGCGTTCAGATTCCCCGGGGTGGGGGGTCTCCCCCCTACGAGCAGTACTTC	CSVQIPRGGGSPPYEQYF
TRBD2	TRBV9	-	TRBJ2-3	TGTGCCAGCAGCGTATGGGGACTAGCGGGCAGCACAGATACGCAGTATTTT	CASSVWGLAGSTDTQYF
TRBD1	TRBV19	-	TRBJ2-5	TGTGCCAGTAGTACCGGACAGGGTTGGTTTCAGGAGACCCAGTACTTC	CASSTGQGWFQETQYF
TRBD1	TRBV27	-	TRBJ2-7	TGTGCCAGCAGTTTATCAGGGGGCTTCGGGTACGAGCAGTACTTC	CASSLSGGFGYEQYF
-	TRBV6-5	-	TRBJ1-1	TGTGCCAGCAGCGCCACTCTGGCGGAGAACACTGAAGCTTTCTTT	CASSATLAENTEAFF
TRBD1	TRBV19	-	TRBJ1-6	TGTGCCAGCTCCCGGGACAGTTACAATTCACCCCTCCACTTT	CASSRDSYNSPLHF
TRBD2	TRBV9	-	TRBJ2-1	TGTGCCAGCAGCGCCCAGCTAGCGGGAGGGTACAATGAGCAGTTCTTC	CASSAQLAGGYNEQFF
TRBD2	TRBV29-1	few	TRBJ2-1	TGCAGCGCGGCCGAATGGACTAGCGGGAGGGGCAATGAGCAGTTCTTC	CSAAEWTSGRGNEQFF
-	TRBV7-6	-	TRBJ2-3	TGTGCCAGCAGCTTAGCAGGGTCGACTAAGACAGATACGCAGTATTTT	CASSLAGSTKTDTQYF
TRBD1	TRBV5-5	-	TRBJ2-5	TGTGCCAGCATTCAGGGACAGGGGAGGGAGACCCAGTACTTC	CASIQGQGRETQYF
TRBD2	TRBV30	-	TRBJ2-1	TGTGCCTGGGCTAGCGGAAAGGCCTACAATGAGCAGTTCTTC	CAWASGKAYNEQFF
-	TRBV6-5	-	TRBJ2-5	TGTGCCAGCACGTTTCTAGAGACCCAGTACTTC	CASTFLETQYF
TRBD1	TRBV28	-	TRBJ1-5	TGTGCCAGCAGTTGGACAGGATACAATCAGCCCCAGCATTTT	CASSWTGYNQPQHF